What follows is one T cell receptor beta chain and its context. Its antigen is as yet unknown. The record originates from a study of cytomegalovirus exposure and HLA in healthy donors. The CDR3 consists of 15 residues. The germline V and J ends were trimmed by 4 bases and 7 bases, with 14 bases remaining between them. Germline CDR1 and CDR2: SGHAT and FQNNGV. Researchers ran the PCR with 60 Vbeta and 13 Jbeta primers. Authors' data handling: Unique TCR beta chains totaled some 80 million in a later count, with approximately 11 million of them shared. This table comes from immunoSEQ multiplex PCR, and its TCRdb copy is limited to in-frame clones, with some not included. That table gives V, J and clone size, and the DNA gave D and trimming. The specimen's table records about 75,000 clones. Study results and caveats: Reportedly, diagnosis of cytomegalovirus status by the classifier showed high specificity and sensitivity.

The sequencing sample was made of PBMCs. This clonotype was sampled from a middle-aged man in good health and CMV-seronegative. J is TRBJ1-6 and V is TRBV11-2; D unclear. CDR3 loop: CASSSLRGRNSPLHF. The CDR3 DNA reads as TGTGCCAGCAGCTCCCTCCGGGGTAGGAATTCACCCCTCCACTTT. The whole variable domain, filled in from reference TRBV11-2 and TRBJ1-6, reads EAGVAQSPRYKIIEKRQSVAFWCNPISGHATLYWYQQILGQGPKLLIQFQNNGVVDDSQLPKDRFSAERLKGVDSTLKIQPAKLEDSAVYLCASSSLRGRNSPLHFGNGTRLTVT.